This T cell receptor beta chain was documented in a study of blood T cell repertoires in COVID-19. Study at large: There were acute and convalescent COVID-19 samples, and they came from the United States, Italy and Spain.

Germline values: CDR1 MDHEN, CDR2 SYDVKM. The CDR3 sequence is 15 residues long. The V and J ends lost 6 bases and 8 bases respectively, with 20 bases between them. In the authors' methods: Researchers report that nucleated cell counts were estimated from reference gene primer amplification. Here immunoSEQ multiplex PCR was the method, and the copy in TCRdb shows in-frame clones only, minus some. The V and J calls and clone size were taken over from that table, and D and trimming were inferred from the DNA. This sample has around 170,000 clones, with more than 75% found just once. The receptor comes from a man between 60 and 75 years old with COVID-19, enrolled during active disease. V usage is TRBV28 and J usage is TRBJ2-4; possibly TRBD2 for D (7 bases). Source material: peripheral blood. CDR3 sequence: CASSPPTGGRHIQYF. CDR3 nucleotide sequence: TGTGCCAGCAGCCCCCCGACCGGGGGGCGGCACATTCAGTACTTC.